This T cell receptor (beta chain) is drawn from a study of blood T cell dynamics during melanoma immunotherapy. Study background: Patients with metastatic melanoma got pembrolizumab or nivolumab-ipilimumab as first-line care.

As to time point: week 3, after first cycle of checkpoint inhibitor. DNA loading was fixed at approximately 350 ng for all bulk PBMC samples. Measured with immunoSEQ multiplex PCR; TCRdb has only the in-frame clones, and not every one. This sample has approximately 28,000 clones; roughly 83% occur once, and the top ten carry approximately 10%. V dropped 2 bases and J dropped 9; count of bases not matched to a gene: 7. Germline CDR1 reads SQVTM; CDR2 reads ANQGSEA. CDR3 length: 14 residues. Sequencing used blood, obtained from a patient treated with checkpoint blockade. The chain employs TRBV29-1 and TRBJ2-1; the match to TRBD2 covers 10 bases. The source of this sequence is a human donor with melanoma. The CDR3 region is CSVETSGIRGEQFF. CDR3 bases: TGCAGCGTTGAAACTAGCGGGATACGGGGTGAGCAGTTCTTC.